This T cell receptor beta chain is drawn from a study of blood T cell repertoires in COVID-19. As for the study in general: From the United States, Italy and Spain came samples of acute and convalescent COVID-19. Sources were T cells, B-cell-depleted T cells, or PBMCs; the material itself was cDNA or gDNA.

Germline lookup yields CDR1 SEHNR and CDR2 FQNEAQ (reference sequence). With 5 bases removed from V and 2 bases from J, the gap between germline ends came to 18 bases. This CDR3 has 17 residues. Original processing methods: It was from reference gene primer amplification that nucleated cell counts were estimated. Assay: immunoSEQ multiplex PCR; the TCRdb copy retains only in-frame clones and omits some. V and J calls and clone size are copied from that table; D and trimming were computed from the DNA. The sample records approximately 70,000 clones, roughly 88% being singletons. The rearrangement links TRBV7-9 to TRBJ2-2, with D hard to call. This sequence was found in a woman between 70 and 85 years old with acute or convalescent COVID-19. Sequenced material: peripheral blood. The CDR3 bases are TGTGCCAGCAGCCCACAGATAACCGGATCCAACACCGGGGAGCTGTTTTTT. Amino acids: CASSPQITGSNTGELFF.